A selection of T cell receptor beta chains follows, all from one sample in a study of T cell changes during pregnancy in multiple sclerosis. TCRdb's copy holds only in-frame clones and misses some; the assay was immunoSEQ multiplex PCR. The sample contains 58,000 or so clones, about 85% of which appear only once. Sample: CD4+ T cells from peripheral blood mononuclear cells, taken in the third trimester of pregnancy. These receptors originate from a female donor with multiple sclerosis, enrolled in a pregnancy study. The CDR3 runs from the conserved cysteine through the conserved F or W. Each record gives: J gene, D gene, V gene, clone size, CDR3 protein, CDR3 DNA. D genes are given only for firm matches. Clone size appears in some rows only: once, few, many, or a class for an expanded clone.

>TRBJ2-7|TRBD1|TRBV27|-
CASSLPHPRDRVSSYEQYF
TGTGCCAGCAGTTTACCTCACCCCCGGGACAGGGTAAGCTCCTACGAGCAGTACTTC
>TRBJ2-7|TRBD1|TRBV13|-
CASSSLWDSNSYEQYF
TGTGCCAGCAGCTCCCTCTGGGACAGTAATTCCTACGAGCAGTACTTC
>TRBJ2-4|-|TRBV6-1|-
CASPSQGDIQYF
TGTGCCAGCCCCTCCCAAGGGGACATTCAGTACTTC
>TRBJ1-2|TRBD1|TRBV7-9|once
CASSLQYIEGGGNGYTF
TGTGCCAGCAGCTTACAATATATTGAAGGGGGCGGGAATGGCTACACCTTC
>TRBJ1-1|TRBD1|TRBV6-4|few
CASSEGQGVGAFF
TGTGCCAGCAGCGAGGGACAGGGTGTAGGAGCTTTCTTT
>TRBJ1-2|-|TRBV5-8|-
CASSSWTREFSYGYTF
TGTGCCAGCAGCTCCTGGACGAGGGAATTTTCCTATGGCTACACCTTC
>TRBJ1-2|-|TRBV6-4|-
CASSDSYLTYDLTF
TGTGCCAGCAGTGACTCCTATCTTACCTACGATTTAACCTTC
>TRBJ2-2|TRBD1|TRBV7-3|-
CASSSGQGYTGELFF
TGTGCCAGCAGCTCTGGACAGGGGTACACCGGGGAGCTGTTTTTT
>TRBJ2-5|-|TRBV18|-
CASSPGADQETQYF
TGTGCCAGCTCACCGGGGGCGGACCAAGAGACCCAGTACTTC
>TRBJ1-1|-|TRBV20-1|-
CSFRDNTEAFF
TGCAGTTTCAGGGATAACACTGAAGCTTTCTTT
>TRBJ2-1|TRBD2|TRBV7-2|-
CASSLTSGGFNEQFF
TGTGCCAGCAGCTTGACTAGCGGGGGGTTCAATGAGCAGTTCTTC
>TRBJ2-3|-|TRBV5-1|-
CASSLAGAPTDTQYF
TGCGCCAGCAGCTTGGCTGGGGCCCCCACAGATACGCAGTATTTT
>TRBJ2-1|TRBD2|TRBV11-3|-
CASSPSSGRGEQFF
TGTGCCAGCAGCCCGTCTAGCGGGAGGGGTGAGCAGTTCTTC
>TRBJ2-7|TRBD2|TRBV7-2|-
CASRGGADFYEQYF
TGTGCCAGCAGGGGAGGGGCGGATTTCTACGAGCAGTACTTC
>TRBJ2-5|-|TRBV28|-
CASSSPGQGPPETQYF
TGTGCCAGCAGCTCTCCCGGGCAGGGCCCCCCCGAGACCCAGTACTTC
>TRBJ2-1|-|TRBV7-2|-
CASSPFLWTKGEQFF
TGTGCCAGCAGCCCGTTTTTATGGACCAAGGGGGAGCAGTTCTTC
>TRBJ1-2|-|TRBV4-1|few
CASSQDERVRMGYTF
TGCGCCAGCAGCCAAGATGAGCGAGTCCGTATGGGCTACACCTTC
>TRBJ2-7|-|TRBV5-1|-
CASSLASLRGRSRLNSYEQYF
TGCGCCAGCAGCTTGGCCTCTCTACGAGGGAGAAGTCGCTTAAACTCCTACGAGCAGTACTTC
>TRBJ1-3|-|TRBV7-9|-
CASSSPGTAGNTIYF
TGTGCCAGCAGCTCACCGGGAACCGCGGGAAACACCATATATTTT
>TRBJ1-2|TRBD1|TRBV18|-
CASSPGDSKYGYTF
TGTGCCAGCTCACCAGGGGACAGTAAATATGGCTACACCTTC
>TRBJ2-6|-|TRBV7-3|-
CASSRDTSSGANVLTF
TGTGCCAGCAGCCGGGACACGAGCTCTGGGGCCAACGTCCTGACTTTC
>TRBJ1-1|-|TRBV29-1|few
CSVEGTDNTEAFF
TGCAGCGTTGAGGGCACTGATAACACTGAAGCTTTCTTT
>TRBJ1-2|-|TRBV19|-
CASSSFRGYTF
TGTGCCAGTAGTAGTTTCCGTGGCTACACCTTC
>TRBJ2-7|-|TRBV5-4|-
CASSLDQAGPHEQYF
TGTGCCAGCAGCTTGGATCAAGCAGGGCCCCACGAGCAGTACTTC